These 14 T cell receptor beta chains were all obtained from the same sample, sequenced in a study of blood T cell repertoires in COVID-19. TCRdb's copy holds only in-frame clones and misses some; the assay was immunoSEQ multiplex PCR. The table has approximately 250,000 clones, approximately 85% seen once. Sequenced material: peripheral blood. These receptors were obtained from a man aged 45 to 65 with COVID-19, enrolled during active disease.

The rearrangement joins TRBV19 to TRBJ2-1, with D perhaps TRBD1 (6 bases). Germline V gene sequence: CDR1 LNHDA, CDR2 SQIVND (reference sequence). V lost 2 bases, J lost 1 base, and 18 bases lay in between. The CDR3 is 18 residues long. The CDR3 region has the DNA TGTGCCAGTAGTATACTAACAGGGATAGACTTTTCCTACAATGAGCAGTTCTTC. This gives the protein CASSILTGIDFSYNEQFF. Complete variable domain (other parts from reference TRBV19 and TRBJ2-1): DGGITQSPKYLFRKEGQNVTLSCEQNLNHDAMYWYRQDPGQGLRLIYYSQIVNDFQKGDIAEGYSVSREKKESFPLTVTSAQKNPTAFYLCASSILTGIDFSYNEQFFGPGTRLTVL.

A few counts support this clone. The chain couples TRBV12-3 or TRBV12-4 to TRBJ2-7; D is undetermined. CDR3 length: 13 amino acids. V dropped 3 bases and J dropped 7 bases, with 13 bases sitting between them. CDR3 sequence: CASSFPVGREQYF. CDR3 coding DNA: TGTGCCAGCAGTTTCCCGGTGGGCAGGGAGCAGTACTTC.

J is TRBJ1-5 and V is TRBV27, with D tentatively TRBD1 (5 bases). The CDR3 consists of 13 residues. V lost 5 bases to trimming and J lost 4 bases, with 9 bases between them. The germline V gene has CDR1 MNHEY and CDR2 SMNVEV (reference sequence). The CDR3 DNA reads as TGTGCCAGCAGTCCCAGGGTGAATCAGCCCCAGCATTTT. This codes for CASSPRVNQPQHF.

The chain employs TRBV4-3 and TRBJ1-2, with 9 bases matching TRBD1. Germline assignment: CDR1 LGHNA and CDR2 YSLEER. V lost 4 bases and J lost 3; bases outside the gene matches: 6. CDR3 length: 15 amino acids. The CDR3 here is CASSPHRTGDYGYTF. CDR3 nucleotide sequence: TGCGCCAGCAGCCCCCATCGGACAGGGGACTATGGCTACACCTTC.

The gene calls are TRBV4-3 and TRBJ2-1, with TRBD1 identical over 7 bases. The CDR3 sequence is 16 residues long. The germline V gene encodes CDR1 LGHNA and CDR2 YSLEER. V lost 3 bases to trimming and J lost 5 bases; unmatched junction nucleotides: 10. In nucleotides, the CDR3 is TGCGCCAGCAGCCACCCTCCGGGACAGAGAGACAATGAGCAGTTCTTC. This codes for CASSHPPGQRDNEQFF.

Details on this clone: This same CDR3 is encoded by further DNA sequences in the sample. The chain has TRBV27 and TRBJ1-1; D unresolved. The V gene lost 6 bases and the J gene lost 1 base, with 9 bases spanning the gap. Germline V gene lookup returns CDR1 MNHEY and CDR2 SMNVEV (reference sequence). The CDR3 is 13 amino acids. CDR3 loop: CASSLSRNTEAFF. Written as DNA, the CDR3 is TGTGCCAGCAGCCTAAGTAGGAACACTGAAGCTTTCTTT.

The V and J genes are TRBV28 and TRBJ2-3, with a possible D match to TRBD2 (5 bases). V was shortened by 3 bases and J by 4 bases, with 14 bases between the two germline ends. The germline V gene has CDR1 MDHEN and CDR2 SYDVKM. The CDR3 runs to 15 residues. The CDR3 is CASSFGEGPSDTQYF. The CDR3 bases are TGTGCCAGCAGTTTCGGGGAAGGCCCCTCAGATACGCAGTATTTT.

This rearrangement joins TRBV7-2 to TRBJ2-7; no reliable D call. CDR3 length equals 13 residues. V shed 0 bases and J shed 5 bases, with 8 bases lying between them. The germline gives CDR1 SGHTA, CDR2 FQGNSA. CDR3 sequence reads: CASSLAWAHEQYF. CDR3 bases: TGTGCCAGCAGCTTAGCTTGGGCGCACGAGCAGTACTTC.

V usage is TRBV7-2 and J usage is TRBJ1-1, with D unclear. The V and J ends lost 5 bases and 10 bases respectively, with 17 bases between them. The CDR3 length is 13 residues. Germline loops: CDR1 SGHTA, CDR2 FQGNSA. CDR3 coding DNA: TGTGCCAGCAGCCGTGAGTGGAGTAGCACAGCTTTCTTT. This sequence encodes CASSREWSSTAFF.

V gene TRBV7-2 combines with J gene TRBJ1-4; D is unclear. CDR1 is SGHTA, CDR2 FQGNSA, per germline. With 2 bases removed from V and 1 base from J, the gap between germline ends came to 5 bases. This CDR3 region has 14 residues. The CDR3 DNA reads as TGTGCCAGCAGCTTATCGGGAACTAATGAAAAACTGTTTTTT. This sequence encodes CASSLSGTNEKLFF. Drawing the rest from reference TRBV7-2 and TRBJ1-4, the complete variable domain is GAGVSQSPSNKVTEKGKDVELRCDPISGHTALYWYRQSLGQGLEFLIYFQGNSAPDKSGLPSDRFSAERTGGSVSTLTIQRTQQEDSAVYLCASSLSGTNEKLFFGSGTQLSVL.

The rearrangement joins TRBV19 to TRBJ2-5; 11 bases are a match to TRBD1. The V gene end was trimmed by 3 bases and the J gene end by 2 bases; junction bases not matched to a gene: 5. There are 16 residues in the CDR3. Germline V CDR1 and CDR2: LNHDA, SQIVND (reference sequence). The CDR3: CASSIPGQGDQETQYF. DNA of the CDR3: TGTGCCAGTAGTATTCCGGGACAGGGGGATCAAGAGACCCAGTACTTC.

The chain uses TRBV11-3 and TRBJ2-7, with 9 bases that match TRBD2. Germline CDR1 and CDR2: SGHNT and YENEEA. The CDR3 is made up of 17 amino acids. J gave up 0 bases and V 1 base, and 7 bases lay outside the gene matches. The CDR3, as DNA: TGTGCCAGCAGCTTAGTTTCTAGCGGGGAGAACTCCTACGAGCAGTACTTC. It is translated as CASSLVSSGENSYEQYF.

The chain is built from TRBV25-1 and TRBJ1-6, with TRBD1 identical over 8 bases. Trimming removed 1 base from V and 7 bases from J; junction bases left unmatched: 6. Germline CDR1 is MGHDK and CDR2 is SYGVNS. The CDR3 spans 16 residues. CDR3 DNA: TGTGCCAGCAGTGAATTAGGAACAGGGGGAAATTCACCCCTCCACTTT. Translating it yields CASSELGTGGNSPLHF.

CDR3 sequence reads: CASSLNRGPGNTIYF. The CDR3 DNA follows: TGCGCCAGCAGCCTTAACAGGGGGCCTGGAAACACCATATATTTT. The genes are TRBV4-1 and TRBJ1-3, with TRBD1 identical over 9 bases. Germline loops: CDR1 MGHRA, CDR2 YSYEKL. The CDR3 spans 15 residues. V dropped 4 bases and J dropped 2; count of bases not matched to a gene: 3.